The 14 T cell receptor beta chains presented below share a single source sample, sequenced in a study of T-cell reconstitution after alpha-beta-depleted transplantation in children. Unique molecular identifiers featured in how the TCRbeta library was prepared. TCRdb recomputed calls from the PCR reads with MiXCR, one row per CDR3 protein. The data contain just over 950,000 distinct CDR3 sequences, 25% to 35% of them singletons. The sample here was PBMCs, mostly from graft donor cells, taken 360 days after TCRalphabeta/CD19-depleted stem cell transplant. The receptors come from a boy younger than two who had a stem cell transplant for SCID, so the T cells may come from the graft donor.

This clonotype was picked up a small number of times. This rearrangement joins TRBV7-7 to TRBJ2-2; no clear D. CDR3 length equals 19 residues. Trimming took off 5 bases at V and 1 base at J, with 23 bases between the two ends. The V gene's germline CDR1 is SSHAT and CDR2 FNYEAQ (reference sequence). The CDR3 sequence: CASSRTRLPLLMNTGELFF. The CDR3 bases are TGTGCCAGCAGCCGAACCAGGCTACCCCTACTGATGAACACCGGGGAGCTGTTTTTT.

The rearrangement links TRBV29-1 to TRBJ2-7; D ambiguous. Per germline, CDR1 SQVTM and CDR2 ANQGSEA. Trimming took off 6 bases at V and 5 bases at J, with 17 bases between the two ends. This CDR3 comprises 13 residues. The CDR3 DNA is TGCAGCGTCTCTGGCAGACATCGGGACGAGCAGTACTTC. Translated: CSVSGRHRDEQYF.

The chain joins TRBV5-1 to TRBJ2-1; 7 bases map to TRBD2. V dropped 4 bases and J dropped 4; count of bases not matched to a gene: 11. This CDR3 has 16 amino acids. The V gene's germline CDR1 is SGHRS and CDR2 YFSETQ. CDR3 region: CASSRATGGRYNEQFF. The CDR3 bases are TGCGCCAGCAGCCGAGCGACGGGGGGACGATACAATGAGCAGTTCTTC.

This clonotype was observed a few times. The rearrangement links TRBV7-2 to TRBJ1-2, with no clear D. The CDR3 extends over 13 amino acids. Germline values: CDR1 SGHTA, CDR2 FQGNSA. Between the trimmed V and J ends, which lost 1 base and 10 bases, there was a span of 13 bases. The CDR3 here is CASSLVASWVYTF. The CDR3 coding sequence is TGTGCCAGCAGCTTAGTTGCTTCTTGGGTCTACACCTTC.

The V call is TRBV20-1, the J call TRBJ2-2; no clear D gene. Germline CDR1 DFQATT, CDR2 SNEGSKA (reference sequence). Trimming left V 4 bases short and J 0 bases short, with 12 bases between. The CDR3 covers 15 residues. CDR3 region: CSATQHRPNTGELFF. CDR3 bases: TGCAGTGCTACTCAGCATAGACCGAACACCGGGGAGCTGTTTTTT.

In its sample, this clonotype was seen many times. The gene calls are TRBV7-2 and TRBJ2-3; D not resolved. The V gene's germline CDR1 is SGHTA and CDR2 FQGNSA. Trimming shortened V by 1 base and J by 2 bases, and 4 bases separated the two germline ends. The CDR3 consists of 13 residues. CDR3 region: CASSLVYTDTQYF. Written as DNA, the CDR3 is TGTGCCAGCAGCTTAGTTTACACAGATACGCAGTATTTT. Looking up the rest from reference TRBV7-2 and TRBJ2-3 gives the full variable domain: GAGVSQSPSNKVTEKGKDVELRCDPISGHTALYWYRQSLGQGLEFLIYFQGNSAPDKSGLPSDRFSAERTGGSVSTLTIQRTQQEDSAVYLCASSLVYTDTQYFGPGTRLTVL.

This chain uses TRBV12-3 or TRBV12-4 with TRBJ1-1, with TRBD1 as a possible D gene (5 bases). The CDR3 loop spans 13 amino acids. V lost 6 bases, J lost 7 bases, and 15 bases lay in between. CDR3: CASSLREGGEAFF. The CDR3 region has the DNA TGTGCCAGCAGCCTCAGGGAAGGAGGTGAAGCTTTCTTT.

This clonotype appeared a few times. The chain has TRBV4-3 and TRBJ2-1; the D is unclear. Germline values: CDR1 LGHNA, CDR2 YSLEER. This CDR3 contains 15 residues. The ends were cut back, 1 base at V and 0 bases at J, with 7 bases in the middle. CDR3 residues: CASSQAASSYNEQFF. CDR3 nucleotides: TGCGCCAGCAGCCAAGCGGCGAGCTCCTACAATGAGCAGTTCTTC.

This clonotype occurred a few times. This sequence joins TRBV15 and TRBJ2-1, with TRBD1 matching 7 bases. The CDR3 extends over 17 amino acids. The V gene's germline CDR1 is LNHNV and CDR2 YYDKDF (reference sequence). The junction had 12 bases not matched to a gene; V was cut back by 4 bases and J by 3 bases. Written as DNA, the CDR3 is TGTGCCACCAGCAACCTCGGGACAGCGACGGGCTACAATGAGCAGTTCTTC. This encodes CATSNLGTATGYNEQFF.

The rearrangement uses TRBV12-3 or TRBV12-4 and TRBJ1-1, with D uncertain. The length of the CDR3 is 17 residues. V dropped 3 bases and J dropped 1 base, with 18 bases sitting between them. CDR3 nucleotides: TGTGCCAGCAGTTTTGTCTGGCAGGCCTCGCGGAACACTGAAGCTTTCTTT. Encoded protein: CASSFVWQASRNTEAFF.

This clonotype was observed a handful of times. Germline and junction disagree at one end, which may indicate a read error. The rearrangement links TRBV20-1 to TRBJ2-1; perhaps D is TRBD1 or TRBD2 (5 bases each). CDR1 and CDR2 (germline): DFQATT, SNEGSKA (reference sequence). The CDR3 extends over 18 amino acids. The CDR3 spells CSARFKLTREGLGGYLYF. The DNA of the CDR3 is TGCAGTGCTAGGTTCAAGTTGACAAGAGAAGGTCTTGGGGGATATTTGTACTTC.

The genes are TRBV5-1 and TRBJ1-2; tentatively, D is TRBD1 (6 bases). V gave up 4 bases and J gave up 3 bases, with 16 bases separating them. The CDR3 length is 15 residues. Germline assignment: CDR1 SGHRS and CDR2 YFSETQ. The CDR3 DNA follows: TGCGCCAGCAGCCGGGACAACAGGGTTTACTATGGCTACACCTTC. Its translation: CASSRDNRVYYGYTF. The full variable domain, with the rest looked up from reference TRBV5-1 and TRBJ1-2, is KAGVTQTPRYLIKTRGQQVTLSCSPISGHRSVSWYQQTPGQGLQFLFEYFSETQRNKGNFPGRFSGRQFSNSRSEMNVSTLELGDSALYLCASSRDNRVYYGYTFGSGTRLTVV.

This clonotype was observed a handful of times. The rearrangement links TRBV6-2 or TRBV6-3 to TRBJ1-1; 8 bases align to TRBD1. The CDR3 sequence is 16 residues long. Germline V lookup: CDR1 MNHEY, CDR2 SVGEGT. The V segment lost 0 bases and the J segment 6 bases; nucleotides outside the gene matches: 9. CDR3 coding DNA: TGTGCCAGCAGTTACTCCCAGGGGGCAGGGCTCTCTGAAGCTTTCTTT. Translation gives CASSYSQGAGLSEAFF.

This clonotype was recorded at least ten times. This rearrangement joins TRBV4-1 to TRBJ2-3, with D perhaps matching TRBD1 (7 bases). There are 20 residues in the CDR3. Trimming removed 3 bases at V and 2 bases at J, with 27 bases between. Germline-derived CDR1 and CDR2 are MGHRA and YSYEKL. Here the CDR3 DNA reads TGCGCCAGCAGCCACCCTAGCGAGAGGGGATACGACAGGGACACAGATACGCAGTATTTT. This codes for CASSHPSERGYDRDTDTQYF.